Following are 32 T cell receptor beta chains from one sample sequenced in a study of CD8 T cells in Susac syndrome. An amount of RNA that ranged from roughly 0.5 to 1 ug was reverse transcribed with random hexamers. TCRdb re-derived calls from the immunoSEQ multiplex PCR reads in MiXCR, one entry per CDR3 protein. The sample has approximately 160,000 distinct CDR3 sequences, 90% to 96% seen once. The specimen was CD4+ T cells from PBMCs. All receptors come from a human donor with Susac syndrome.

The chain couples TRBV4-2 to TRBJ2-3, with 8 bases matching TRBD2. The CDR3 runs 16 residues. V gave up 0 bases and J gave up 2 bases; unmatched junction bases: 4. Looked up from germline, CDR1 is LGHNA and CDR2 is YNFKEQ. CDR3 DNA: TGTGCCAGCAGCCAAGAAATAGCGGGGCTCACAGATACGCAGTATTTT. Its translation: CASSQEIAGLTDTQYF.

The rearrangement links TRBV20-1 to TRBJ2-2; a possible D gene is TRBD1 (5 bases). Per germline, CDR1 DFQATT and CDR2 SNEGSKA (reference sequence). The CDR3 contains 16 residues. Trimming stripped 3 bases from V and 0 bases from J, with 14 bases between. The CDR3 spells CSASVPWTTNTGELFF. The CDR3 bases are TGCAGTGCTAGTGTACCGTGGACAACGAACACCGGGGAGCTGTTTTTT.

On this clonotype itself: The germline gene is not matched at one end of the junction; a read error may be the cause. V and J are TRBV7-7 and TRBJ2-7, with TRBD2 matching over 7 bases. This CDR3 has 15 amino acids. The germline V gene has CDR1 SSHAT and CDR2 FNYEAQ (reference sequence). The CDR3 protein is CASSLEAGAVYEQYF. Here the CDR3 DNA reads TGTGCTAGCAGCTTAGAGGCGGGAGCAGTCTACGAGCAGTACTTC.

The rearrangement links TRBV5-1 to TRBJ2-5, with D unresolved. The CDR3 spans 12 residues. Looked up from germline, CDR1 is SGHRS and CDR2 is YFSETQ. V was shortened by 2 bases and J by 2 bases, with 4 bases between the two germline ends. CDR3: CASSFEQETQYF. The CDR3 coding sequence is TGCGCCAGCAGCTTCGAACAAGAGACCCAGTACTTC.

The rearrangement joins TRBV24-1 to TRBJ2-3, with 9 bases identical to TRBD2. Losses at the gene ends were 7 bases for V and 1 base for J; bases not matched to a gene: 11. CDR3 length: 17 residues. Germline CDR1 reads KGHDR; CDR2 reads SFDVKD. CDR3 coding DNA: TGTGCCACCAGCGCCCGTGGGGCGGGAGGGCGCACAGATACGCAGTATTTT. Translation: CATSARGAGGRTDTQYF.

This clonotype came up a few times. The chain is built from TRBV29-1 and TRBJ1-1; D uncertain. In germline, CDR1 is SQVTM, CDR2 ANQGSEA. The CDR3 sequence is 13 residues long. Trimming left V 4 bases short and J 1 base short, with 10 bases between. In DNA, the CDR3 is TGCAGCGTTGGTGGAGGGCCGAACACTGAAGCTTTCTTT. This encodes CSVGGGPNTEAFF.

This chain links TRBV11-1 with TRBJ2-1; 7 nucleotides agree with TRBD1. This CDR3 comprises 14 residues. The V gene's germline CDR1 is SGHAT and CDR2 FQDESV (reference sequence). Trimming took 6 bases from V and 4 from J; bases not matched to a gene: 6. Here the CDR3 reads CASRRDRAYNEQFF. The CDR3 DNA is TGTGCCAGCAGACGGGACAGAGCATACAATGAGCAGTTCTTC.

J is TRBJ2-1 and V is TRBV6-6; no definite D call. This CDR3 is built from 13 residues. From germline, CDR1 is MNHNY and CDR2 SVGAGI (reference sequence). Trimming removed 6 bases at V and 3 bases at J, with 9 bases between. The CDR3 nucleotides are TGTGCCAGCAGCTGGGTCAACTACAATGAGCAGTTCTTC. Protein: CASSWVNYNEQFF.

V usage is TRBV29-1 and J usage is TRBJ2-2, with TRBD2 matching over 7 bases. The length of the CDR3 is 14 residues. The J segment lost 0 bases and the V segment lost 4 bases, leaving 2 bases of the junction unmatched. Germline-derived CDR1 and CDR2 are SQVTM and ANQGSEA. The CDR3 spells CSVGSGTNTGELFF. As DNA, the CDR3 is TGCAGCGTTGGGAGCGGGACGAACACCGGGGAGCTGTTTTTT.

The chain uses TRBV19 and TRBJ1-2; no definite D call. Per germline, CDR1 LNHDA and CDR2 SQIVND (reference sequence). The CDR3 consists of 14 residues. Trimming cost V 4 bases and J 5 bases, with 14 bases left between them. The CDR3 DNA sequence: TGTGCCAGTAGTAGGAATCAGTGGCCTTATGGCTACACCTTC. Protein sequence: CASSRNQWPYGYTF.

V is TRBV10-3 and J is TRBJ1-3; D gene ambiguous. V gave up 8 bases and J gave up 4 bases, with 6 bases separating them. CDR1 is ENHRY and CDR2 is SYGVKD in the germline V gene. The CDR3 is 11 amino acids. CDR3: CAIDIGNTIYF. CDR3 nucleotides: TGTGCCATCGATATCGGAAACACCATATATTTT.

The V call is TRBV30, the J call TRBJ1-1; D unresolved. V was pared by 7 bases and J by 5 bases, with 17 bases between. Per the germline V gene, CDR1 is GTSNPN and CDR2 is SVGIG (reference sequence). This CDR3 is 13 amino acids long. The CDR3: CAFSRGSRTEAFF. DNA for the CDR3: TGTGCCTTCTCCCGGGGTTCTAGGACTGAAGCTTTCTTT.

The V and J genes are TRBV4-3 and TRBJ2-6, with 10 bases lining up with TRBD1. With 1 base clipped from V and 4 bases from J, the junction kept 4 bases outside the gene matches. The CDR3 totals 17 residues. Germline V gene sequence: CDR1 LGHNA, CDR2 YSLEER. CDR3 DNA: TGCGCCAGCAGCCAAGCGACAGGGGGCGTAGGGGCCAACGTCCTGACTTTC. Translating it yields CASSQATGGVGANVLTF.

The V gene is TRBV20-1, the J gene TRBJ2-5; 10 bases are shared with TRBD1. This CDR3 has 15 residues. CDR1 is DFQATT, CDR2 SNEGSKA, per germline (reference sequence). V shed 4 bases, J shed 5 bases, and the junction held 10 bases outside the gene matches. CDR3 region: CSATATGGAWETQYF. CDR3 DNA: TGCAGTGCTACCGCGACAGGGGGCGCTTGGGAGACCCAGTACTTC.

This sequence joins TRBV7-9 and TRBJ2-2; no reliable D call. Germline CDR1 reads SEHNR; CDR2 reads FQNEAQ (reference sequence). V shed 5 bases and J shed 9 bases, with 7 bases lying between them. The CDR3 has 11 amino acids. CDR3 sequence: CASSPQRELFF. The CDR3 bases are TGTGCCAGCAGCCCCCAGCGGGAGCTGTTTTTT.

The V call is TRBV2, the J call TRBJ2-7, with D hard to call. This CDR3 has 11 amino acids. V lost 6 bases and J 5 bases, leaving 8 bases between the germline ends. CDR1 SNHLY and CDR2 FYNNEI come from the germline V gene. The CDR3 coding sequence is TGTGCCAGCAGACAAGTCCACGAGCAGTACTTC. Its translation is CASRQVHEQYF.

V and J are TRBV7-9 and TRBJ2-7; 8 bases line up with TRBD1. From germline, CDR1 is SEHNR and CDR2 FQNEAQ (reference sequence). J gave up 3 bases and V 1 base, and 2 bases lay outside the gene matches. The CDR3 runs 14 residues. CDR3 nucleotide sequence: TGTGCCAGCAGCTTAGGGGGGACAGGCTACGAGCAGTACGTC. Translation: CASSLGGTGYEQYV.

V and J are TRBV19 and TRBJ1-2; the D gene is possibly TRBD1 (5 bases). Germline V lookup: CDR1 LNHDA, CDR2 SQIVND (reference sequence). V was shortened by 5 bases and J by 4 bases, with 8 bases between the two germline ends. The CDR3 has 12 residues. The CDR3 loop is CASSPGAYGYTF. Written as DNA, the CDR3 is TGTGCCAGTAGTCCCGGGGCCTATGGCTACACCTTC.

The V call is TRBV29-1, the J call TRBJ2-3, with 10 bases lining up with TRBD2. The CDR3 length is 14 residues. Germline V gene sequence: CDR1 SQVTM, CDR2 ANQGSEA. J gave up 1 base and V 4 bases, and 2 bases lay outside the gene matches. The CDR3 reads CSVVLAGGTDTQYF. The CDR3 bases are TGCAGCGTTGTCCTAGCGGGGGGCACAGATACGCAGTATTTT.

This CDR3 reads CASTGAGRTEAFF. CDR3 DNA: TGTGCCAGCACGGGGGCAGGGAGGACTGAAGCTTTCTTT. The chain uses TRBV7-2 and TRBJ1-1; D might be TRBD1 (6 bases). Germline V gene sequence: CDR1 SGHTA, CDR2 FQGNSA. The length of the CDR3 is 13 residues. The V end lost 7 bases, the J end lost 5 bases, and 14 bases lay between the germline ends.

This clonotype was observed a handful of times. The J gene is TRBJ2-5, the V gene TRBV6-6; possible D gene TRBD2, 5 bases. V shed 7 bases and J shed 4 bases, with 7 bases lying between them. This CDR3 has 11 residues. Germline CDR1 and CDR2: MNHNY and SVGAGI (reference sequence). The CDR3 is CASTGVETQYF. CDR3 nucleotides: TGTGCCAGCACCGGGGTAGAGACCCAGTACTTC.

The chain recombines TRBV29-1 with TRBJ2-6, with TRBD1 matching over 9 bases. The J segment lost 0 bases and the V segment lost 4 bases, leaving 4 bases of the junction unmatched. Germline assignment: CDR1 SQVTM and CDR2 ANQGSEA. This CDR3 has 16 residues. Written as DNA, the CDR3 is TGCAGCGTTGGACAGGGGGGACTCTCTGGGGCCAACGTCCTGACTTTC. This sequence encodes CSVGQGGLSGANVLTF.

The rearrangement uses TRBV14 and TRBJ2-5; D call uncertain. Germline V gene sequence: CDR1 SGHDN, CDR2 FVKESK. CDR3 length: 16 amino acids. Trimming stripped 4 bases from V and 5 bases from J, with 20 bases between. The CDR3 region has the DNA TGTGCCAGCAGCCCGTCCGGGCTGGACCTTTGGGAGACCCAGTACTTC. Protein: CASSPSGLDLWETQYF.

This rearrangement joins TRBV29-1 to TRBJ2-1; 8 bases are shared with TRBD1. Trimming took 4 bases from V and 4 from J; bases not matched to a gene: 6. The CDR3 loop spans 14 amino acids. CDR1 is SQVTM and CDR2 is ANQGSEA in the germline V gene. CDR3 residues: CSVGDRGFYNEQFF. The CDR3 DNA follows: TGCAGCGTTGGCGACAGGGGCTTTTACAATGAGCAGTTCTTC.

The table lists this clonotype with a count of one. The CDR3, as DNA: TGTGCCAGCAGCTTGGGACTACAGGGATCCACCGGGGAGCTGTTTTTT. Protein: CASSLGLQGSTGELFF. The rearrangement uses TRBV5-4 and TRBJ2-2; perhaps TRBD1 as D (6 bases). Germline V lookup: CDR1 SGHNT, CDR2 YYREEE (reference sequence). CDR3 length equals 16 residues. Between the trimmed V and J ends, which lost 0 bases and 4 bases, there was a span of 13 bases. Based on the CDR3 plus reference TRBV5-4 and TRBJ2-2, the full variable domain is ETGVTQSPTHLIKTRGQQVTLRCSSQSGHNTVSWYQQALGQGPQFIFQYYREEENGRGNFPPRFSGLQFPNYSSELNVNALELDDSALYLCASSLGLQGSTGELFFGEGSRLTVL.

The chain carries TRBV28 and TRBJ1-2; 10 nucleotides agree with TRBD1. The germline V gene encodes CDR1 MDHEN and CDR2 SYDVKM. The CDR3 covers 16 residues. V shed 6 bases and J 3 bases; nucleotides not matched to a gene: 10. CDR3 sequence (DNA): TGTGCCAGCAGCCTCGACGGGGGACAGGGGCACTATGGCTACACCTTC. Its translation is CASSLDGGQGHYGYTF.

CDR3 amino acids: CSSAVRALGTDTQYF. CDR3 coding DNA: TGCAGTTCTGCGGTGAGAGCCCTTGGCACAGATACGCAGTATTTT. This rearrangement joins TRBV20-1 to TRBJ2-3; the D is unclear. Germline V gives CDR1 DFQATT, CDR2 SNEGSKA (reference sequence). This CDR3 is built from 15 residues. V was pared by 8 bases and J by 1 base, with 19 bases between.

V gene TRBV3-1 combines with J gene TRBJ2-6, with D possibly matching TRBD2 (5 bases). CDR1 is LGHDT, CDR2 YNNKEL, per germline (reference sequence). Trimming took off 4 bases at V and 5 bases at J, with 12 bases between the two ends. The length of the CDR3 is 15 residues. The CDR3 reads CASSLRGDWANVLTF. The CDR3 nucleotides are TGTGCCAGCAGCCTACGGGGAGACTGGGCCAACGTCCTGACTTTC.

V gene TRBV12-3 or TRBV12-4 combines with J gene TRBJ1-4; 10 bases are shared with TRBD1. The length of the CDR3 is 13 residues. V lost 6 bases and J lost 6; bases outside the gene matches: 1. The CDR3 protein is CASRDRGDEKLFF. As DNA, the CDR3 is TGTGCCAGCAGGGACAGGGGGGATGAAAAACTGTTTTTT.

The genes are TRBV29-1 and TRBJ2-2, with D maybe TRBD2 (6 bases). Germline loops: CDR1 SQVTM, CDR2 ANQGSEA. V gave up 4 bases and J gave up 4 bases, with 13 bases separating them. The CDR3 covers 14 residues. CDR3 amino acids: CSVVKTSSTGELFF. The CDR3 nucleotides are TGCAGCGTTGTTAAGACTAGTAGCACCGGGGAGCTGTTTTTT.

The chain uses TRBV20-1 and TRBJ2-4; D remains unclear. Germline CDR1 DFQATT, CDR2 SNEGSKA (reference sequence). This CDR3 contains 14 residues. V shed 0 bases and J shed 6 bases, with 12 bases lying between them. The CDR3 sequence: CSARDSGRPNIQYF. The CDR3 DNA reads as TGCAGTGCTAGAGATTCCGGGCGGCCAAACATTCAGTACTTC.

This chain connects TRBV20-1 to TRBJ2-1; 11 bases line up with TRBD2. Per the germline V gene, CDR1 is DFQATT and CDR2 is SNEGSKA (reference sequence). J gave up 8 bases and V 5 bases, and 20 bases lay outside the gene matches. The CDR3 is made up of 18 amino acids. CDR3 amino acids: CSAPMTSGIVSGSDEQFF. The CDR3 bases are TGCAGTGCTCCTATGACTAGCGGGATTGTATCAGGGAGCGATGAGCAGTTCTTC.